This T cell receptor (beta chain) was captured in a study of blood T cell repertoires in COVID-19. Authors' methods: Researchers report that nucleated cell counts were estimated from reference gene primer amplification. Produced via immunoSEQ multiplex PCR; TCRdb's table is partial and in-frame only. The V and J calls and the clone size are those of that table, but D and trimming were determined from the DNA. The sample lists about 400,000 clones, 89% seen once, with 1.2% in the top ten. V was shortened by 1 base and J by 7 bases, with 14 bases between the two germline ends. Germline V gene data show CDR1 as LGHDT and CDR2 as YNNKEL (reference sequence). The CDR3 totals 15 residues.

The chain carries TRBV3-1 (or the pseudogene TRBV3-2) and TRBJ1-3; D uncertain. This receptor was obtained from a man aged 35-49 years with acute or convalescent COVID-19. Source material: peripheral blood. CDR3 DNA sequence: TGTGCCAGCAGCCAAGTCACGGTCGGGTTTAACACCATATATTTT. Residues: CASSQVTVGFNTIYF.